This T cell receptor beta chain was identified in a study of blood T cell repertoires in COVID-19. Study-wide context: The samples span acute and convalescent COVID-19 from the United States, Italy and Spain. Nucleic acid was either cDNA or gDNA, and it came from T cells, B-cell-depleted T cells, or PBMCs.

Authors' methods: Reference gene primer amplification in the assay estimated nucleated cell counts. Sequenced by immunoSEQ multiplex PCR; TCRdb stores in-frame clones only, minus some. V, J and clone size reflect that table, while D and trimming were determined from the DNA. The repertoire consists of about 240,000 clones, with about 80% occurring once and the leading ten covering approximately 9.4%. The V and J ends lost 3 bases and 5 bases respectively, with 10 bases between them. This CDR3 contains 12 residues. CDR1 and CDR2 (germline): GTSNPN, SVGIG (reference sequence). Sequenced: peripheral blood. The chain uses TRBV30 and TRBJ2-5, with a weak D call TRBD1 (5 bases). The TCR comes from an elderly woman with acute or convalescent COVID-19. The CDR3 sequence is CAWRQARETQYF. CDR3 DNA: TGTGCCTGGAGACAGGCCCGCGAGACCCAGTACTTC.